This T cell receptor beta chain was sequenced for a study of cytomegalovirus exposure and HLA in healthy donors. The CDR3 extends over 14 amino acids. Trimming took 6 bases from V and 4 from J; bases not matched to a gene: 4. Germline CDR1 LGHNT, CDR2 FRNRAP. Primers for the PCR totalled 60 Vbeta and 13 Jbeta. The table came from immunoSEQ multiplex PCR; TCRdb's copy has only in-frame clones and leaves some out. The data show fewer than 95,000 clones, approximately 63% seen once. The specimen sequenced was PBMCs. The clonotype was recovered from a woman aged 25 to 39 in good health and CMV-seronegative. V gene TRBV12-5 combines with J gene TRBJ1-4; 8 positions agree with TRBD1. The CDR3: CASGLGQGNEKLFF. CDR3 nucleotides: TGTGCTAGTGGGCTTGGACAGGGTAATGAAAAACTGTTTTTT.